The 9 T cell receptor beta chains reported below all come from one sample, sequenced in a study of T cell changes during pregnancy in multiple sclerosis. Clones were read by immunoSEQ multiplex PCR, and TCRdb kept only the in-frame ones, dropping some. Of some 51,000 clones listed, 85% to 95% are singletons. The sample here was CD8+ T cells from peripheral blood mononuclear cells, taken in the first trimester of pregnancy. These receptors originate from a female donor with multiple sclerosis, enrolled in a pregnancy study.

This chain uses TRBV5-5 with TRBJ1-2; perhaps TRBD1 as D (6 bases). CDR1 is SGHKS and CDR2 is YYEKEE in the germline V gene (reference sequence). V lost 2 bases to trimming and J lost 1 base, with 12 bases between them. This CDR3 has 15 amino acids. CDR3: CASSFDRTVNYGYTF. The CDR3, as DNA: TGTGCCAGCAGCTTCGACAGGACTGTTAACTATGGCTACACCTTC.

The chain has TRBV11-2 and TRBJ1-5; no clear D. This CDR3 is 15 amino acids long. Germline CDR1 reads SGHAT; CDR2 reads FQNNGV. V was trimmed by 0 bases and J by 3 bases, leaving 9 bases between them. CDR3 sequence: CASSLESGLNQPQHF. In DNA, the CDR3 is TGTGCCAGCAGCTTAGAGTCAGGTCTCAATCAGCCCCAGCATTTT.

This chain uses TRBV20-1 with TRBJ1-1; D may be TRBD1 (5 bases). V lost 5 bases and J 8 bases, leaving 12 bases between the germline ends. CDR1 is DFQATT, CDR2 SNEGSKA, per germline (reference sequence). The CDR3 spans 11 residues. The CDR3 sequence is CSAPQGVEAFF. In DNA, the CDR3 is TGCAGTGCTCCCCAGGGCGTGGAAGCTTTCTTT.

The chain links TRBV28 to TRBJ2-1; 7 bases match TRBD1. Germline values: CDR1 MDHEN, CDR2 SYDVKM. Losses at the gene ends were 4 bases for V and 0 bases for J; bases not matched to a gene: 6. The CDR3 contains 16 residues. In nucleotides, the CDR3 is TGTGCCAGCAGTTACAGGGGACCCAGCTCCTACAATGAGCAGTTCTTC. Translating it yields CASSYRGPSSYNEQFF. Full variable domain (remainder filled in from reference TRBV28 and TRBJ2-1): DVKVTQSSRYLVKRTGEKVFLECVQDMDHENMFWYRQDPGLGLRLIYFSYDVKMKEKGDIPEGYSVSREKKERFSLILESASTNQTSMYLCASSYRGPSSYNEQFFGPGTRLTVL.

The chain is built from TRBV27 and TRBJ2-7; TRBD1 agrees at 7 bases. Germline loops: CDR1 MNHEY, CDR2 SMNVEV (reference sequence). The V gene end was trimmed by 4 bases and the J gene end by 3 bases; junction bases not matched to a gene: 9. The CDR3 sequence is 15 residues long. In nucleotides, the CDR3 is TGTGCCAGCAGTTCCCAACAGGGGACAAACTACGAGCAGTACTTC. This translates into CASSSQQGTNYEQYF.

The rearrangement uses TRBV27 and TRBJ2-7; D is undetermined. V was cut by 5 bases and J by 2 bases, with 13 bases left in between. CDR1 MNHEY and CDR2 SMNVEV come from the germline V gene (reference sequence). There are 14 residues in the CDR3. This CDR3 is CASSETPDTYEQYF. CDR3 in DNA: TGTGCCAGCAGTGAGACACCTGACACCTACGAGCAGTACTTC.

The chain recombines TRBV27 with TRBJ1-1; 9 bases map to TRBD1. The CDR3 is 14 residues long. The J segment lost 6 bases and the V segment lost 5 bases, leaving 7 bases of the junction unmatched. Germline V gene data show CDR1 as MNHEY and CDR2 as SMNVEV (reference sequence). CDR3 protein: CASSDPRDRAEAFF. In DNA form, the CDR3 reads TGTGCCAGCAGTGATCCCCGGGACAGGGCTGAAGCTTTCTTT.

The chain recombines TRBV4-3 with TRBJ2-7; tentatively, D is TRBD1 (6 bases). Germline values: CDR1 LGHNA, CDR2 YSLEER. This CDR3 is built from 15 residues. V was trimmed by 4 bases and J by 5 bases, leaving 18 bases between them. The CDR3: CASSPKKQGRDEQYF. The CDR3 DNA reads as TGCGCCAGCAGCCCAAAGAAACAGGGAAGGGACGAGCAGTACTTC.

The rearrangement joins TRBV14 to TRBJ1-1, with no clear D. Deletions cut 0 bases from V and 1 base from J, with 9 bases between. The CDR3 is 15 amino acids. The germline gives CDR1 SGHDN, CDR2 FVKESK. The CDR3 DNA reads as TGTGCCAGCAGCCAAGATTGGGAGCCGAACACTGAAGCTTTCTTT. This codes for CASSQDWEPNTEAFF.